One sample yielded the 17 T cell receptor beta chains listed below, sequenced in a study of T cell responses to AZD1222 COVID-19 vaccine. Method: immunoSEQ multiplex PCR; TCRdb's copy keeps in-frame clones and lacks some. Here the sample spans over 75,000 clones, approximately 92% being singletons. The sequencing here drew on peripheral blood, taken 28 days after the second AZD1222 dose. All receptors come from an adult who received the AZD1222 COVID-19 vaccine.

This clone has only one observation. The chain carries TRBV6-2 or TRBV6-3 and TRBJ1-1; TRBD1 might be the D (5 bases). V lost 1 base to trimming and J lost 10 bases, with 16 bases between them. The CDR3 has 14 amino acids. Per the germline V gene, CDR1 is MNHEY and CDR2 is SVGEGT. The CDR3 is CASSYFGTPFGAFF. CDR3 coding DNA: TGTGCCAGCAGTTACTTTGGGACCCCTTTCGGAGCTTTCTTT.

The V and J genes are TRBV4-1 and TRBJ2-3; D gene ambiguous. From germline, CDR1 is MGHRA and CDR2 YSYEKL. The CDR3 is 21 residues long. V lost 2 bases, J lost 5 bases, and 32 bases lay in between. This chain's CDR3 is CASSQSSLTLATRAVVDTQYF. The CDR3 nucleotides are TGCGCCAGCAGCCAATCATCCTTGACCCTCGCTACACGGGCAGTAGTAGATACGCAGTATTTT.

The rearrangement uses TRBV27 and TRBJ1-1; no clear D gene. The V and J ends lost 6 bases and 1 base respectively, with 9 bases between them. There are 13 residues in the CDR3. Germline V lookup: CDR1 MNHEY, CDR2 SMNVEV (reference sequence). The CDR3 region has the DNA TGTGCCAGCAGCCCCGGAGAGAACACTGAAGCTTTCTTT. The encoded protein is CASSPGENTEAFF.

The CDR3: CATSRETPGANVLTF. The CDR3 nucleotides read TGTGCCACCAGCAGAGAAACACCTGGGGCCAACGTCCTGACTTTC. The J gene is TRBJ2-6, the V gene TRBV15; D unclear. V lost 0 bases and J 2 bases, leaving 5 bases between the germline ends. The CDR3 consists of 15 residues. Germline CDR1 LNHNV, CDR2 YYDKDF (reference sequence).

The chain has TRBV27 and TRBJ2-3; 11 nucleotides agree with TRBD2. The CDR3 extends over 18 amino acids. The V gene end was trimmed by 5 bases and the J gene end by 2 bases; junction bases not matched to a gene: 12. Germline values: CDR1 MNHEY, CDR2 SMNVEV (reference sequence). CDR3: CASSRLTSSGRPTDTQYF. CDR3 in DNA: TGTGCCAGCAGTCGGCTGACTTCTAGCGGGAGGCCCACAGATACGCAGTATTTT.

This chain connects TRBV9 to TRBJ2-1; 9 nucleotides align to TRBD2. The CDR3 totals 15 residues. Germline V gene lookup returns CDR1 SGDLS and CDR2 YYNGEE. J was trimmed by 3 bases and V by 3 bases; bases with no gene match: 4. The CDR3 nucleotides read TGTGCCAGCAGCGCCAATAGCGGGGGCTACAATGAGCAGTTCTTC. Amino acid sequence: CASSANSGGYNEQFF.

The V call is TRBV19, the J call TRBJ1-5; D call uncertain. The ends were cut back, 5 bases at V and 0 bases at J, with 11 bases in the middle. This CDR3 has 15 amino acids. The germline V gene has CDR1 LNHDA and CDR2 SQIVND (reference sequence). The CDR3 nucleotides are TGTGCCAGTAGTGTCGGCACTTTTAGCAATCAGCCCCAGCATTTT. It specifies CASSVGTFSNQPQHF.

The chain joins TRBV25-1 to TRBJ2-3; either TRBD1 or TRBD2 may supply D (6 bases each). The CDR3 covers 14 residues. The V end was cut by 4 bases, the J end by 2 bases, with 10 bases between. Looked up from germline, CDR1 is MGHDK and CDR2 is SYGVNS. CDR3 region: CASSAGGHTDTQYF. The CDR3 region has the DNA TGTGCCAGCAGTGCCGGGGGCCACACAGATACGCAGTATTTT. Filled out from reference TRBV25-1 and TRBJ2-3, the complete variable domain reads EADIYQTPRYLVIGTGKKITLECSQTMGHDKMYWYQQDPGMELHLIHYSYGVNSTEKGDLSSESTVSRIRTEHFPLTLESARPSHTSQYLCASSAGGHTDTQYFGPGTRLTVL.

The V and J genes are TRBV12-3 or TRBV12-4 and TRBJ2-1; 7 bases agree with TRBD2. This CDR3 contains 12 residues. Unmatched junction bases numbered 11, after V lost 5 bases and J lost 16 bases. The CDR3 loop is CASSPAGRKNFF. CDR3 DNA: TGTGCCAGCAGTCCAGCGGGGCGAAAGAACTTCTTC.

The chain joins TRBV27 to TRBJ2-7, with D perhaps matching TRBD2 (6 bases). Trimming pared 5 bases from V and 6 bases from J, leaving 23 bases between. The CDR3 totals 16 residues. Germline V CDR1 and CDR2: MNHEY, SMNVEV (reference sequence). The CDR3 region is CASSVRRGGYPAEQYF. DNA for the CDR3: TGTGCCAGCAGTGTACGGAGGGGCGGATATCCTGCCGAGCAGTACTTC.

This chain joins TRBV7-9 and TRBJ2-7, with 11 bases lining up with TRBD1. V lost 5 bases, J lost 5 bases, and 11 bases stayed unmatched. The length of the CDR3 is 16 residues. Germline V gene data show CDR1 as SEHNR and CDR2 as FQNEAQ (reference sequence). The CDR3 DNA is TGTGCCAGCAGCCCGGGCCGGGACAGGGGGACCCACGAGCAGTACTTC. This encodes CASSPGRDRGTHEQYF.

The gene calls are TRBV5-6 and TRBJ1-2; D unresolved. Germline loops: CDR1 SGHDT, CDR2 YYEEEE. This CDR3 spans 15 amino acids. V shed 0 bases and J shed 6 bases, with 15 bases lying between them. CDR3 protein: CASSLGPLVRDGYTF. CDR3 in DNA: TGTGCCAGCAGCTTGGGTCCCCTCGTTAGGGATGGCTACACCTTC.

The chain combines TRBV6-5 with TRBJ2-1, with 8 positions matching TRBD1. Looked up from germline, CDR1 is MNHEY and CDR2 is SVGAGI. J lost 6 bases, V lost 4 bases, and 11 bases had no gene match. The length of the CDR3 is 16 residues. CDR3 region: CASSSPGQGGGNEQFF. In DNA form, the CDR3 reads TGTGCCAGCAGTTCCCCCGGACAGGGAGGCGGCAATGAGCAGTTCTTC.

This chain joins TRBV7-9 and TRBJ1-5, with D unresolved. The CDR3 is made up of 13 amino acids. CDR1 and CDR2 (germline): SEHNR, FQNEAQ (reference sequence). Trimming removed 5 bases from V and 10 bases from J, with 15 bases in between. The CDR3 sequence is CASSNLPGGPQHF. CDR3 DNA sequence: TGTGCCAGCAGCAACCTTCCGGGTGGACCCCAGCATTTT.

This clone was found once. The V gene is TRBV6-5, the J gene TRBJ2-7; 15 bases align to TRBD2. Per the germline V gene, CDR1 is MNHEY and CDR2 is SVGAGI. The CDR3 is made up of 16 amino acids. The trim removed 4 bases at V and 2 bases at J, leaving 3 bases unmatched. The CDR3 nucleotides read TGTGCCAGCAGTTTGGGACTAGCGGGGGGTACCTACGAGCAGTACTTC. Translation gives CASSLGLAGGTYEQYF.

The rearrangement links TRBV13 to TRBJ1-1; D call uncertain. The CDR3 loop spans 13 amino acids. Germline V CDR1 and CDR2: PRHDT, FYEKMQ (reference sequence). V lost 5 bases to trimming and J lost 1 base, with 8 bases between them. CDR3 coding DNA: TGTGCCAGCAGCCGCAGCGAGAACACTGAAGCTTTCTTT. Its translation: CASSRSENTEAFF.

This rearrangement joins TRBV9 to TRBJ1-3; 8 nucleotides align to TRBD1. V gave up 0 bases and J gave up 0 bases; unmatched junction bases: 17. The V gene's germline CDR1 is SGDLS and CDR2 YYNGEE. The CDR3 consists of 21 residues. CDR3 coding DNA: TGTGCCAGCAGCGTAGGCGGACCCGGGACAGGATTAGGCCCCTCTGGAAACACCATATATTTT. Translation gives CASSVGGPGTGLGPSGNTIYF.